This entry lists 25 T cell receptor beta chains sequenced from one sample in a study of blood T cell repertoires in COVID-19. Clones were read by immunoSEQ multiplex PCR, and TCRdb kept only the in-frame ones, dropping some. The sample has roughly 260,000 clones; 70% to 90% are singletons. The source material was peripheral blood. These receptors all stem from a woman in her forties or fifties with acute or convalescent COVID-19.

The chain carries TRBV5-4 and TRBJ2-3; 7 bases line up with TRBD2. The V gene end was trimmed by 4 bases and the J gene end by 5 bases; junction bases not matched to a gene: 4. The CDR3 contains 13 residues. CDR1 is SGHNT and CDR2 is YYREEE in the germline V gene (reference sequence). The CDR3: CASSLAGVDTQYF. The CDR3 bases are TGTGCCAGCAGCCTGGCGGGAGTAGATACGCAGTATTTT.

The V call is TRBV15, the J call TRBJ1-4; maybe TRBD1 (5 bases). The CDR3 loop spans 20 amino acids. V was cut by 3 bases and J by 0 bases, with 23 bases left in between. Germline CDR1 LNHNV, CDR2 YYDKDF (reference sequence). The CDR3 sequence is CATSSDLRWGESATNEKLFF. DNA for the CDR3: TGTGCCACCAGCAGTGACCTCCGGTGGGGGGAGTCGGCAACTAATGAAAAACTGTTTTTT.

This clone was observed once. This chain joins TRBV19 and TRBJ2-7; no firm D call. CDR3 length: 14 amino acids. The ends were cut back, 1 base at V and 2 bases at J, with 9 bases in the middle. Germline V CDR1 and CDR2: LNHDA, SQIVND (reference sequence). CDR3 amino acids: CASSIAGTAYEQYF. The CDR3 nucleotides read TGTGCCAGTAGTATAGCAGGAACAGCCTACGAGCAGTACTTC.

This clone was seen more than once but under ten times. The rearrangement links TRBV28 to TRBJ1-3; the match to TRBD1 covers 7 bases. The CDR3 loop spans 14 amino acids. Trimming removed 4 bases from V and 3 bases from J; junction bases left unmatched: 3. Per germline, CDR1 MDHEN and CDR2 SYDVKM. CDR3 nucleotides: TGTGCCAGCAGTTCAACAGGGGATGGAAACACCATATATTTT. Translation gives CASSSTGDGNTIYF.

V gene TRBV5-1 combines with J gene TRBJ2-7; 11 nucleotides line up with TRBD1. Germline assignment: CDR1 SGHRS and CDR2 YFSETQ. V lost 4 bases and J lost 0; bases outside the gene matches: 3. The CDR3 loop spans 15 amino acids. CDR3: CASSPGTGGSYEQYF. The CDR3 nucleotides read TGCGCCAGCAGCCCCGGGACAGGGGGCTCCTACGAGCAGTACTTC.

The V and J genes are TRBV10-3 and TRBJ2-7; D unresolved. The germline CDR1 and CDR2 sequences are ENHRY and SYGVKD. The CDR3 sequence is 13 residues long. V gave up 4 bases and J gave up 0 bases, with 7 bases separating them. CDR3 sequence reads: CAISGATSYEQYF. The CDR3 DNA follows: TGTGCCATCAGTGGGGCAACCTCCTACGAGCAGTACTTC.

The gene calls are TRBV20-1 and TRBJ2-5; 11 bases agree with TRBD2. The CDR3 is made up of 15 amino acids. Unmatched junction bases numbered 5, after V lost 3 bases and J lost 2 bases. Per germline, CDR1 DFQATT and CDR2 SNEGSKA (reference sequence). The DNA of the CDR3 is TGCAGTGCTAGTAGTATAGCGGGAGGGCAAGAGACCCAGTACTTC. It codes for CSASSIAGGQETQYF.

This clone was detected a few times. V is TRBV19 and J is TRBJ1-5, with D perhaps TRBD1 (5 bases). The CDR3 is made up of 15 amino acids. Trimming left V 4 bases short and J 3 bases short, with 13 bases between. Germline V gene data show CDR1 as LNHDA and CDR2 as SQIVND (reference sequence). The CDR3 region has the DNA TGTGCCAGTAGTAACAGACAGTCAATCAATCAGCCCCAGCATTTT. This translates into CASSNRQSINQPQHF.

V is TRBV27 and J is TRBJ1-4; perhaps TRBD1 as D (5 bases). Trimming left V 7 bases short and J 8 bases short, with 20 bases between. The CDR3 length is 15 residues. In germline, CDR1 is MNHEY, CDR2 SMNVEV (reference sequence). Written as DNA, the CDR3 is TGTGCCAGCACCCCCCTCGGGGGGAAGCGAGAAAAACTGTTTTTT. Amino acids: CASTPLGGKREKLFF.

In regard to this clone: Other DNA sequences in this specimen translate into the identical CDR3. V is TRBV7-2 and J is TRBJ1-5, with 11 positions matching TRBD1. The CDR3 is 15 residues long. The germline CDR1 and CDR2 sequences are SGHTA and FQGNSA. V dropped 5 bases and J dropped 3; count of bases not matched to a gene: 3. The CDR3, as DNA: TGTGCCAGCAGCCTAGGACAGGGGGCCAATCAGCCCCAGCATTTT. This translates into CASSLGQGANQPQHF.

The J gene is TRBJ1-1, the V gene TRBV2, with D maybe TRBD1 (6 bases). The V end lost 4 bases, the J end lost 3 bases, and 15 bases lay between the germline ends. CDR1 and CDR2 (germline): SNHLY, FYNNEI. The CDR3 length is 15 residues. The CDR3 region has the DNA TGTGCCAGCAGTGTATGGCTCTCAGGGGACACTGAAGCTTTCTTT. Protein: CASSVWLSGDTEAFF. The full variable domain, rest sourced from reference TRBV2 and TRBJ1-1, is EPEVTQTPSHQVTQMGQEVILRCVPISNHLYFYWYRQILGQKVEFLVSFYNNEISEKSEIFDDQFSVERPDGSNFTLKIRSTKLEDSAMYFCASSVWLSGDTEAFFGQGTRLTVV.

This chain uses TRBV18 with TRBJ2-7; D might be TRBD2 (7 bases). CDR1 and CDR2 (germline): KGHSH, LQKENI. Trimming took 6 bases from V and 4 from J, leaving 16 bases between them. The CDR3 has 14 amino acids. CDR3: CASSPRGGSYEQYF. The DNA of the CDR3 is TGTGCCAGCTCGCCCAGGGGCGGGAGTTACGAGCAGTACTTC.

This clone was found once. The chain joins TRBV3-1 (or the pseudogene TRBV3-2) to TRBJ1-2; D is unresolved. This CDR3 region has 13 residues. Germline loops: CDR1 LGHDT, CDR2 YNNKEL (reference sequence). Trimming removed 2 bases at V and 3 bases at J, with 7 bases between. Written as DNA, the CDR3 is TGTGCCAGCAGCCAAAATACTGACTATGGCTACACCTTC. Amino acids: CASSQNTDYGYTF.

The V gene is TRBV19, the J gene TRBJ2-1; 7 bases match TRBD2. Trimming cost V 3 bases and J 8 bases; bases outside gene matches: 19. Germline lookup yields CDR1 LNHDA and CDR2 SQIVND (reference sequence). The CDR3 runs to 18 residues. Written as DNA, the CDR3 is TGTGCCAGTAGTATTCGGGCCTTCCTCCAAGATCGGGGGGATGAGCAGTTCTTC. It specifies CASSIRAFLQDRGDEQFF.

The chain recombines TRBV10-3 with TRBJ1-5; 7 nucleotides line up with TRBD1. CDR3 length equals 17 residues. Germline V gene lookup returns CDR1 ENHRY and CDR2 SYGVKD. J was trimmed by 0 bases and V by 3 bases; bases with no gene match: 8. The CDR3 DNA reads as TGTGCCATCAGTGATGTCTCGGCAGGGGGTAGCAATCAGCCCCAGCATTTT. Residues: CAISDVSAGGSNQPQHF.

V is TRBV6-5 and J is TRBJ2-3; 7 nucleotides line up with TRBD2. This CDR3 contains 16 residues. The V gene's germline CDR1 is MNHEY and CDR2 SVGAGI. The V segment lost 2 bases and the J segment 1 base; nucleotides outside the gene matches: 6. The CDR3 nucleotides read TGTGCCAGCAGTTACACCCGGGAGGTGGGCACAGATACGCAGTATTTT. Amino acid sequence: CASSYTREVGTDTQYF.

This chain's CDR3 is CASSHTGVPDTQYF. CDR3 DNA sequence: TGCGCCAGCAGCCACACAGGGGTCCCAGATACGCAGTATTTT. The chain couples TRBV4-3 to TRBJ2-3; 7 bases match TRBD1. The germline V gene encodes CDR1 LGHNA and CDR2 YSLEER. J was trimmed by 4 bases and V by 3 bases; bases with no gene match: 4. CDR3 length equals 14 residues.

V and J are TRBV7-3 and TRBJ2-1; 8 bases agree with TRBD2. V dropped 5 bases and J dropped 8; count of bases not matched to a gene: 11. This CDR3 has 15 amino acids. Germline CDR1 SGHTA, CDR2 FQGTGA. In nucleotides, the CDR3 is TGTGCCAGCAGCGCCGCATTAGCGGGGTTTTATGAGCAGTTCTTC. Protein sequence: CASSAALAGFYEQFF.

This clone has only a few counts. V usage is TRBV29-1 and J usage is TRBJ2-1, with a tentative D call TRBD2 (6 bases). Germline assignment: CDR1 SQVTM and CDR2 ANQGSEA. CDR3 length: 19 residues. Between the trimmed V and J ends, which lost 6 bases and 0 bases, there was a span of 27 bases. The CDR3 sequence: CSVPKYYGSAVRSYNEQFF. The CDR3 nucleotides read TGCAGCGTCCCCAAATACTACGGGAGTGCCGTTCGCTCCTACAATGAGCAGTTCTTC.

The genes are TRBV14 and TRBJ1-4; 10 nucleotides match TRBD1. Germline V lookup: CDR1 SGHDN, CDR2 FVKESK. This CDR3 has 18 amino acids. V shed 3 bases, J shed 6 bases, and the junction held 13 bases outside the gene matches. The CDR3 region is CASSHTRDRGISDEKLFF. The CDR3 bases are TGTGCCAGCAGCCACACCCGGGACAGGGGAATATCGGATGAAAAACTGTTTTTT.

CDR3 amino acids: CASSEIAGAGDTQYF. As DNA, the CDR3 is TGTGCCAGCAGCGAAATAGCGGGAGCTGGAGATACGCAGTATTTT. The gene calls are TRBV9 and TRBJ2-3, with 9 bases lining up with TRBD2. CDR1 is SGDLS, CDR2 YYNGEE, per germline. The trim removed 3 bases at V and 5 bases at J, leaving 7 bases unmatched. The CDR3 is 15 residues long.

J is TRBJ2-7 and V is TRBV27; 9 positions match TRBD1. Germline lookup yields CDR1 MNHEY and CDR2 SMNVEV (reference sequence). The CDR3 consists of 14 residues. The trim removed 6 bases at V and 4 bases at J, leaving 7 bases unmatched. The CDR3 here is CASRRPGQGYEQYF. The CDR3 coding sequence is TGTGCCAGCAGGAGGCCGGGACAGGGATACGAGCAGTACTTC.

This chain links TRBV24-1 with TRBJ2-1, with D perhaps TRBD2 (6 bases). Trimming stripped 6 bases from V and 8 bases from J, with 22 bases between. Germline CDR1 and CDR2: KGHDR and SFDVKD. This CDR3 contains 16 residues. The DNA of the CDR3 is TGTGCCACCAGTCAATTTCCCGGACTAACTTCCGATGAGCAGTTCTTC. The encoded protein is CATSQFPGLTSDEQFF.

The CDR3 sequence: CASSLQGGVRSATNEKLFF. DNA of the CDR3: TGTGCCAGCAGCTTGCAAGGGGGAGTTCGGTCCGCAACTAATGAAAAACTGTTTTTT. This chain joins TRBV5-5 and TRBJ1-4; D perhaps matches TRBD1 (6 bases). Germline CDR1 reads SGHKS; CDR2 reads YYEKEE (reference sequence). The ends were cut back, 1 base at V and 0 bases at J, with 19 bases in the middle. The CDR3 has 19 amino acids.

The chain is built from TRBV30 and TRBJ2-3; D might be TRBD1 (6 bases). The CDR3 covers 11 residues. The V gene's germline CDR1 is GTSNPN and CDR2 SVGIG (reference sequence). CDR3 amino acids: CAQGSADTQYF. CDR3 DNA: TGTGCTCAGGGGAGCGCAGATACGCAGTATTTT. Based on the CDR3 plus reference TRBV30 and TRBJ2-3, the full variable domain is SQTIHQWPATLVQPVGSPLSLECTVEGTSNPNLYWYRQAAGRGLQLLFYSVGIGQISSEVPQNLSASRPQDRQFILSSKKLLLSDSGFYLCAQGSADTQYFGPGTRLTVL.